The 24 T cell receptor beta chains below all came from one sample that was sequenced in a study of T cells in Graves' hyperthyroidism and ophthalmopathy. RNA transcripts provided the source from which TCR beta CDR3 regions were amplified. The TCR CDR3 was amplified in a first-round RT-PCR using the HTBI primer set. TCRdb processed the multiplex PCR reads anew with MiXCR; each CDR3 protein has one entry. The data contain about 600,000 distinct CDR3 sequences, around 14% of them singletons. Sequencing was performed on blood. Receptor source: a woman aged 18-29 years with Graves' ophthalmopathy.

This clonotype was seen ten or more times. The CDR3 loop is CASSGGQGRITGELFF. For the CDR3, the DNA is TGTGCCAGCAGCGGAGGACAGGGGAGGATAACCGGGGAGCTGTTTTTT. The V call is TRBV11-2, the J call TRBJ2-2; 9 nucleotides match TRBD1. This CDR3 region has 16 residues. Germline V CDR1 and CDR2: SGHAT, FQNNGV. With 5 bases clipped from V and 5 bases from J, the junction kept 9 bases outside the gene matches. Complete variable domain (other parts from reference TRBV11-2 and TRBJ2-2): EAGVAQSPRYKIIEKRQSVAFWCNPISGHATLYWYQQILGQGPKLLIQFQNNGVVDDSQLPKDRFSAERLKGVDSTLKIQPAKLEDSAVYLCASSGGQGRITGELFFGEGSRLTVL.

This clonotype has a handful of counts. The junction departs from germline at one end; a sequencing error may be responsible. The chain links TRBV3-1 to TRBJ1-4, with 9 bases fitting TRBD1. Germline lookup yields CDR1 LGHDT and CDR2 YNNKEL (reference sequence). CDR3 size: 14 residues. This CDR3 reads CASSQGQGAEKLFF. In DNA, the CDR3 is TGCGCCAGCAGCCAGGGACAGGGTGCCGAAAAACTGTTTTTT.

This clonotype was counted between two and nine times. This sequence joins TRBV5-6 and TRBJ2-3, with 9 bases lining up with TRBD1. The CDR3 runs to 16 residues. CDR1 is SGHDT and CDR2 is YYEEEE in the germline V gene. Germline trimming cut 4 bases from V and 2 bases from J; bases unmatched to any gene: 8. CDR3 amino acids: CASSEDRGRATDTQYF. Here the CDR3 DNA reads TGTGCCAGCAGCGAGGACAGGGGAAGGGCCACAGATACGCAGTATTTT.

This clonotype occurred a few times. The rearrangement links TRBV7-3 to TRBJ2-7; D tentatively fits TRBD1 or TRBD2 (5 bases each). This CDR3 has 18 amino acids. V shed 8 bases and J shed 3 bases, with 29 bases lying between them. From germline, CDR1 is SGHTA and CDR2 FQGTGA. The CDR3 bases are TGTGCCAGCTCGCGGTCGTCCCTGACGGGTCCGGGACGCTACGAGCAGTACTTC. This codes for CASSRSSLTGPGRYEQYF.

In DNA, the CDR3 is TGTGCCAGTAGTATCGGGGGCGCGGGAGAGGAGACCCAGTACTTC. Translating gives CASSIGGAGEETQYF. The chain is built from TRBV19 and TRBJ2-5; TRBD2 might be the D (7 bases). The germline V gene encodes CDR1 LNHDA and CDR2 SQIVND (reference sequence). V dropped 3 bases and J dropped 5 bases, with 16 bases sitting between them. The CDR3 covers 15 residues.

This clonotype was seen many times. V usage is TRBV9 and J usage is TRBJ2-3; 7 positions agree with TRBD2. Germline V gene lookup returns CDR1 SGDLS and CDR2 YYNGEE. The CDR3 spans 16 residues. V lost 3 bases and J lost 1; bases outside the gene matches: 8. CDR3 sequence: CASSGLAERGTDTQYF. Here the CDR3 DNA reads TGTGCCAGCAGCGGCCTAGCGGAACGCGGCACAGATACGCAGTATTTT.

The sample holds many counts of this clonotype. V and J are TRBV10-3 and TRBJ1-1, with D possibly being TRBD1 (6 bases). Trimming shortened V by 10 bases and J by 0 bases, and 12 bases separated the two germline ends. The CDR3 covers 13 residues. CDR1 ENHRY and CDR2 SYGVKD come from the germline V gene. In nucleotides, the CDR3 is TGTGCCACCCACAGGGATGTGAACACTGAAGCTTTCTTT. This gives the protein CATHRDVNTEAFF.

This chain joins TRBV27 and TRBJ2-5, with D uncertain. V lost 7 bases and J lost 0, with 6 bases in between. Germline V gene lookup returns CDR1 MNHEY and CDR2 SMNVEV (reference sequence). This CDR3 comprises 12 residues. The CDR3 region is CASTVYQETQYF. CDR3 in DNA: TGTGCCAGCACCGTATACCAAGAGACCCAGTACTTC.

V gene TRBV28 combines with J gene TRBJ1-2; 11 bases align to TRBD1. The germline V gene has CDR1 MDHEN and CDR2 SYDVKM. Germline trimming cut 6 bases from V and 7 bases from J; bases unmatched to any gene: 10. This CDR3 is built from 15 residues. CDR3 protein: CASSAPWDRGFGYTF. Written as DNA, the CDR3 is TGTGCCAGCAGCGCACCCTGGGACAGGGGGTTTGGCTACACCTTC.

This clonotype was counted ten times or more. This chain connects TRBV3-1 to TRBJ1-1, with D uncertain. The CDR3 sequence is 13 residues long. Germline loops: CDR1 LGHDT, CDR2 YNNKEL (reference sequence). Trimming took off 1 base at V and 2 bases at J, with 5 bases between the two ends. CDR3 sequence (DNA): TGTGCCAGCAGCCAAGTTGTTAACACTGAAGCTTTCTTT. The encoded protein is CASSQVVNTEAFF.

Ten or more counts support this clonotype. This chain connects TRBV6-2 or TRBV6-3 to TRBJ1-1; 8 nucleotides align to TRBD1. There are 16 residues in the CDR3. The V segment lost 2 bases and the J segment 0 bases; nucleotides outside the gene matches: 5. CDR1 is MNHEY, CDR2 SVGEGT, per germline. The CDR3 here is CASSYGAGGLNTEAFF. CDR3 nucleotides: TGTGCCAGCAGTTACGGAGCAGGGGGCCTGAACACTGAAGCTTTCTTT.

The sample holds many counts of this clonotype. V is TRBV2 and J is TRBJ2-6; D gene ambiguous. The CDR3 is made up of 13 amino acids. Trimming took off 6 bases at V and 3 bases at J, with 6 bases between the two ends. Germline loops: CDR1 SNHLY, CDR2 FYNNEI. CDR3 coding DNA: TGTGCCAGCAGGGCAGGTGGGGCCAACGTCCTGACTTTC. Amino acid sequence: CASRAGGANVLTF.

This clonotype showed up many times. The chain joins TRBV12-3 or TRBV12-4 to TRBJ2-3; the D is unclear. The CDR3 has 17 residues. Deletions cut 3 bases from V and 6 bases from J, with 22 bases between. Here the CDR3 reads CASSFSFRNLPSDTQYF. CDR3 nucleotides: TGTGCCAGCAGTTTTTCGTTCCGCAATTTGCCCTCGGATACGCAGTATTTT.

Worth noting for this clonotype: This may come from a read error, since a much larger clone is one base off. The rearrangement joins TRBV9 to TRBJ2-5; D might be TRBD1 (6 bases). V lost 3 bases to trimming and J lost 4 bases, with 19 bases between them. The length of the CDR3 is 16 residues. Germline V gene lookup returns CDR1 SGDLS and CDR2 YYNGEE. The CDR3 DNA sequence: TGTGCCAGCAGCGACCGCCCGGGCAGGGGTTTAGAGACCCAGTACTTC. Protein product: CASSDRPGRGLETQYF.

This clonotype was seen ten or more times. V and J are TRBV10-3 and TRBJ2-3, with no clear D. Germline CDR1 and CDR2: ENHRY and SYGVKD. With 8 bases removed from V and 4 bases from J, the gap between germline ends came to 13 bases. The CDR3 totals 13 residues. CDR3 protein: CAISDLTADTQYF. The CDR3 DNA follows: TGTGCCATCTCCGATCTGACGGCAGATACGCAGTATTTT.

The chain is built from TRBV4-1 and TRBJ2-2; 13 nucleotides align to TRBD2. The CDR3 is 19 residues long. Unmatched junction bases numbered 6, after V lost 1 base and J lost 1 base. The V gene's germline CDR1 is MGHRA and CDR2 YSYEKL. DNA for the CDR3: TGCGCCAGCAGCCAAGGGGGGGGACTAGCGGGAAGGAACACCGGGGAGCTGTTTTTT. It encodes CASSQGGGLAGRNTGELFF.

Written as DNA, the CDR3 is TGTGCCAGCAGCTTAGACGGGACTCGCGGGGAGACCCAGTACTTC. It translates to CASSLDGTRGETQYF. V gene TRBV7-9 combines with J gene TRBJ2-5, with D perhaps TRBD2 (6 bases). Germline CDR1 reads SEHNR; CDR2 reads FQNEAQ (reference sequence). This CDR3 spans 15 amino acids. V gave up 1 base and J gave up 5 bases, with 14 bases separating them.

This clonotype was seen a handful of times. The rearrangement uses TRBV12-3 or TRBV12-4 and TRBJ1-6; TRBD1 agrees at 8 bases. Trimming at V came to 0 bases and at J to 10 bases, leaving 8 bases not matched to a gene. The CDR3 contains 16 residues. CDR3 protein: CASSLAQGAESSPLHF. For the CDR3, the DNA is TGTGCCAGCAGTTTAGCGCAGGGGGCAGAAAGCTCACCCCTCCACTTT.

This clonotype was counted ten times or more. This chain uses TRBV7-3 with TRBJ1-2; a possible D gene is TRBD1 (5 bases). The CDR3 is 16 residues long. V dropped 7 bases and J dropped 2 bases, with 20 bases sitting between them. Germline V gene data show CDR1 as SGHTA and CDR2 as FQGTGA. The CDR3 is CASKRGRPQSNYGYTF. The CDR3 nucleotides are TGTGCCAGCAAAAGGGGTCGACCCCAGTCCAACTATGGCTACACCTTC. Full variable domain (outside the CDR3, taken from reference TRBV7-3 and TRBJ1-2): GAGVSQTPSNKVTEKGKYVELRCDPISGHTALYWYRQSLGQGPEFLIYFQGTGAADDSGLPNDRFFAVRPEGSVSTLKIQRTERGDSAVYLCASKRGRPQSNYGYTFGSGTRLTVV.

This clonotype has at least ten counts. This sequence joins TRBV20-1 and TRBJ2-1; TRBD2 aligns across 7 bases. V was clipped by 2 bases and J by 5 bases; unmatched bases: 18. Germline lookup yields CDR1 DFQATT and CDR2 SNEGSKA (reference sequence). CDR3 size: 18 residues. In DNA form, the CDR3 reads TGCAGTGCTAGAACGCGAGGGAGGGCTAGCGTCGCAAACAATGAGCAGTTCTTC. It yields the protein CSARTRGRASVANNEQFF.

A word on this clonotype: A read error may be the cause here, since a much bigger clone is one base away. V gene TRBV7-2 combines with J gene TRBJ2-5, with D unclear. The CDR3 loop spans 13 amino acids. Germline V lookup: CDR1 SGHTA, CDR2 FQGNSA. V was trimmed by 6 bases and J by 5 bases, leaving 13 bases between them. The CDR3 region is CASRWSVRETQYF. CDR3 bases: TGTGCCAGCAGATGGAGCGTTAGGGAGACCCAGTACTTC.

Ten or more counts support this clonotype. The genes are TRBV29-1 and TRBJ2-2, with 9 bases lining up with TRBD1. The CDR3 extends over 15 amino acids. V gave up 5 bases and J gave up 4 bases; unmatched junction bases: 8. Germline CDR1 is SQVTM and CDR2 is ANQGSEA. CDR3 amino acids: CSVRQGTGSTGELFF. In DNA form, the CDR3 reads TGCAGCGTTCGCCAGGGGACAGGGAGCACCGGGGAGCTGTTTTTT.

The chain joins TRBV11-2 to TRBJ2-1; no clear D. The CDR3 spans 12 residues. Per the germline V gene, CDR1 is SGHAT and CDR2 is FQNNGV. V lost 3 bases and J 6 bases, leaving 6 bases between the germline ends. The CDR3 DNA sequence: TGTGCCAGCAGCTTGCCCCTCAATGAGCAGTTCTTC. It is translated as CASSLPLNEQFF.

The rearrangement joins TRBV9 to TRBJ2-2, with 8 bases aligning to TRBD2. Germline lookup yields CDR1 SGDLS and CDR2 YYNGEE. V dropped 0 bases and J dropped 4; count of bases not matched to a gene: 2. This CDR3 contains 15 residues. The CDR3 coding sequence is TGTGCCAGCAGCGTAGGGACTAGCATCACCGGGGAGCTGTTTTTT. It specifies CASSVGTSITGELFF.